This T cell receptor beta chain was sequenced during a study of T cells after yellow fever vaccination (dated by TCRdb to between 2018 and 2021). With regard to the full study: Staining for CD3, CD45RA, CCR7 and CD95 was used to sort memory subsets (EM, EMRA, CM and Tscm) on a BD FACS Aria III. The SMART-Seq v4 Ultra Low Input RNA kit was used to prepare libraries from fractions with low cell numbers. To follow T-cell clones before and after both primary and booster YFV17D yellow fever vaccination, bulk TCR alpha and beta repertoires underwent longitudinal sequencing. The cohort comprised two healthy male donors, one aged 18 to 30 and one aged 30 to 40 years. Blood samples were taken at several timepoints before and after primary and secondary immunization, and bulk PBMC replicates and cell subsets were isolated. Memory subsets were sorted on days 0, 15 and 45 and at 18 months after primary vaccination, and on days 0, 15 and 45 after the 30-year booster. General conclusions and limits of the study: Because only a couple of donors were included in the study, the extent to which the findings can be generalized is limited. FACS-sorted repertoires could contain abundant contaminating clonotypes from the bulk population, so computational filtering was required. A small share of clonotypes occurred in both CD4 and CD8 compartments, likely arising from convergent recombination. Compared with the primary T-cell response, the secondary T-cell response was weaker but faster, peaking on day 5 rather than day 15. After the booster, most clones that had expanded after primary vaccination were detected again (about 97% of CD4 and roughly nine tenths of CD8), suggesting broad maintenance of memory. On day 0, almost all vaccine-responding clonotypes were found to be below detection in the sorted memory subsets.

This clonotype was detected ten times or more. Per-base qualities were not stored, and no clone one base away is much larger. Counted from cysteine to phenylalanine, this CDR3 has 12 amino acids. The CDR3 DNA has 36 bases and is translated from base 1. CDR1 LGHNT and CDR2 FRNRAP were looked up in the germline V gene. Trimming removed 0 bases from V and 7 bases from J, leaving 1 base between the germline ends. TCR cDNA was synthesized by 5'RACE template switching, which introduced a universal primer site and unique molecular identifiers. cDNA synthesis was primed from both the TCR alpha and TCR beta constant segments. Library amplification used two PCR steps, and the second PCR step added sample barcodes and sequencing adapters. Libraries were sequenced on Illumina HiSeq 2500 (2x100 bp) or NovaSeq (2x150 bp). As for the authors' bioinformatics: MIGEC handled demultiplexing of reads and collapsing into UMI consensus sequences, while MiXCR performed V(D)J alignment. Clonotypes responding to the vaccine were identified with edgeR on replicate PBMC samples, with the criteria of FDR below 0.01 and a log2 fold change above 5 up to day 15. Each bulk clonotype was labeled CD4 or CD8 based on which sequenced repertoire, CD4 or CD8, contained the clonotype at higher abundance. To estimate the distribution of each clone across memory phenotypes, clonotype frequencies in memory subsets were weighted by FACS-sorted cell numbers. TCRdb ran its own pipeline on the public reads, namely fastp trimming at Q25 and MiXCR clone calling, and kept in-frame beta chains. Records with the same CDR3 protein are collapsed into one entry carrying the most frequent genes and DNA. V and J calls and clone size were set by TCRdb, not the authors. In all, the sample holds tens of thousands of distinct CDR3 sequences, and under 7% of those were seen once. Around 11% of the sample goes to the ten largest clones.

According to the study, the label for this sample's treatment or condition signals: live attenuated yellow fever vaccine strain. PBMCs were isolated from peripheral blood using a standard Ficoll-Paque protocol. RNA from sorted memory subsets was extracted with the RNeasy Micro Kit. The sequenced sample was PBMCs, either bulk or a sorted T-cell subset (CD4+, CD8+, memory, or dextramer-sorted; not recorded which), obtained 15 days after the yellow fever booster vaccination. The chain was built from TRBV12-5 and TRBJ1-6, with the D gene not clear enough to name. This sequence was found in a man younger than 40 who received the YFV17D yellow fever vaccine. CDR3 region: CASGLVNSPLHF. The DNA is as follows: TGTGCTAGTGGTTTGGTAAATTCACCCCTCCACTTT. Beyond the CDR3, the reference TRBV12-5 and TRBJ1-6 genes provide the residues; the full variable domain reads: DARVTQTPRHKVTEMGQEVTMRCQPILGHNTVFWYRQTMMQGLELLAYFRNRAPLDDSGMPKDRFSAEMPDATLATLKIQPSEPRDSAVYFCASGLVNSPLHFGNGTRLTVT.